One and the same sample provided the 32 T cell receptor beta chains below, sequenced in a study of T cells after yellow fever vaccination. Via MiXCR, TCRdb re-called the 5' RACE reads, giving one row per CDR3 protein. The sample has 230,000 or so distinct CDR3 sequences; more than 6.5% are singletons. The specimen was CD4+ T cells sorted from PBMCs, collected on the day of the yellow fever booster vaccination. These receptors all stem from a man aged 25 to 45 who received the YFV17D yellow fever vaccine.

The chain joins TRBV28 to TRBJ2-7; 8 bases line up with TRBD1. CDR3 length: 15 amino acids. Germline V gene lookup returns CDR1 MDHEN and CDR2 SYDVKM. J lost 1 base, V lost 8 bases, and 10 bases had no gene match. The CDR3 coding sequence is TGTGCCAGCCGCTCAGGGGGCGCGGGGTCCTACGAGCAGTACTTC. It specifies CASRSGGAGSYEQYF.

This clonotype was seen many times. CDR3 nucleotide sequence: TGTGCCAGCAGTTTACCGGGGGGAATCTACGAGCAGTACTTC. It translates to CASSLPGGIYEQYF. This chain connects TRBV28 to TRBJ2-7; 7 bases are shared with TRBD2. Germline lookup yields CDR1 MDHEN and CDR2 SYDVKM. J was trimmed by 3 bases and V by 2 bases; bases with no gene match: 4. The CDR3 loop spans 14 amino acids.

This clonotype turned up a few times. The J gene is TRBJ2-1, the V gene TRBV4-2; TRBD1 matches at 9 bases. V dropped 0 bases and J dropped 15; count of bases not matched to a gene: 6. The germline V gene encodes CDR1 LGHNA and CDR2 YNFKEQ. CDR3 length: 13 amino acids. The CDR3 is CASSQDPRDRAFF. Here the CDR3 DNA reads TGTGCCAGCAGCCAAGACCCCCGGGACAGGGCGTTCTTC.

This chain's CDR3 is CAISEDSFANTGELFF. The CDR3 DNA sequence: TGTGCCATCAGTGAGGACTCGTTCGCGAACACCGGGGAGCTGTTTTTT. The rearrangement joins TRBV10-3 to TRBJ2-2; D is unresolved. This CDR3 has 16 residues. V lost 2 bases, J lost 0 bases, and 10 bases lay in between. Germline lookup yields CDR1 ENHRY and CDR2 SYGVKD.

The sample holds one count of this clonotype. This could be a read error, since a much larger clone is one nucleotide away. The DNA of the CDR3 is TGTGCCAGCAGCGTAGCTAGCTCAGATACGCAGTATTTT. Protein sequence: CASSVASSDTQYF. The gene calls are TRBV9 and TRBJ2-3; TRBD2 is a possible D gene (5 bases). The germline V gene has CDR1 SGDLS and CDR2 YYNGEE. Trimming took 0 bases from V and 4 from J, leaving 6 bases between them. The length of the CDR3 is 13 residues.

This clonotype came up many times. At one end, the junction sequence differs from germline, possibly due to a read error. CDR3 coding DNA: TGTGCTAGCAGCTACCGCGGCGGACAGGCGAACACCGGGGAGCTGTTTTTT. Its protein is CASSYRGGQANTGELFF. The chain recombines TRBV7-7 with TRBJ2-2, with 7 bases matching TRBD1. The germline CDR1 and CDR2 sequences are SSHAT and FNYEAQ (reference sequence). The CDR3 spans 17 residues.

This clonotype was seen more than once but under ten times. The chain joins TRBV6-2 or TRBV6-3 to TRBJ1-5; 10 bases are a match to TRBD1. The V gene end was trimmed by 6 bases and the J gene end by 6 bases; junction bases not matched to a gene: 2. The CDR3 consists of 13 residues. Looked up from germline, CDR1 is MNHEY and CDR2 is SVGEGT. This chain's CDR3 is CASSWTGGQPQHF. The CDR3 DNA follows: TGTGCCAGCAGCTGGACAGGGGGTCAGCCCCAGCATTTT.

This chain connects TRBV12-3 or TRBV12-4 to TRBJ2-3; 10 positions agree with TRBD1. Trimming cost V 3 bases and J 3 bases; bases outside gene matches: 3. The CDR3 is 15 residues long. The chain's CDR3 is CASSLGTGVTDTQYF. The CDR3 DNA follows: TGTGCCAGCAGTTTGGGGACAGGGGTAACAGATACGCAGTATTTT.

This rearrangement joins TRBV15 to TRBJ1-1; D gene unclear. Germline-derived CDR1 and CDR2 are LNHNV and YYDKDF (reference sequence). The CDR3 sequence is 14 residues long. The germline V and J ends were trimmed by 2 bases and 5 bases, with 12 bases remaining between them. The DNA of the CDR3 is TGTGCCACCAGCAGAACGAGTTTAGGGACTGAAGCTTTCTTT. Amino acids: CATSRTSLGTEAFF.

A few counts support this clonotype. The chain couples TRBV14 to TRBJ2-7; TRBD1 agrees at 8 bases. CDR3 length equals 15 residues. J was trimmed by 0 bases and V by 6 bases; bases with no gene match: 7. In germline, CDR1 is SGHDN, CDR2 FVKESK. The CDR3 reads CASSRQGKASYEQYF. The CDR3 DNA reads as TGTGCCAGCAGTCGACAGGGGAAAGCCTCCTACGAGCAGTACTTC.

This clonotype was counted a few times. The CDR3 reads CASTPPPYNEQFF. The CDR3 DNA reads TGTGCCAGCACTCCCCCCCCCTACAATGAGCAGTTCTTC. This chain connects TRBV12-3 or TRBV12-4 to TRBJ2-1; D is undetermined. CDR3 length equals 13 residues. Trimming pared 7 bases from V and 2 bases from J, leaving 9 bases between.

This chain joins TRBV5-4 and TRBJ2-4, with TRBD1 matching 7 bases. This CDR3 is built from 15 residues. Looked up from germline, CDR1 is SGHNT and CDR2 is YYREEE (reference sequence). Trimming took 4 bases from V and 2 from J; bases not matched to a gene: 6. The CDR3 sequence: CASSQTQGTKNIQYF. The CDR3 DNA sequence: TGTGCCAGCAGCCAGACACAGGGGACCAAAAACATTCAGTACTTC.

This clonotype occurred many times. The CDR3 protein is CSAKPYTDTQYF. The CDR3 DNA follows: TGCAGTGCGAAACCCTACACAGATACGCAGTATTTT. The V gene is TRBV29-1, the J gene TRBJ2-3; no definite D call. The CDR3 is 12 residues long. Per the germline V gene, CDR1 is SQVTM and CDR2 is ANQGSEA.

This clonotype was counted only a few times. The gene calls are TRBV12-3 or TRBV12-4 and TRBJ1-3, with D unclear. This CDR3 contains 11 residues. The V end lost 4 bases, the J end lost 4 bases, and 2 bases lay between the germline ends. CDR3 sequence reads: CASSWGNTIYF. As DNA, the CDR3 is TGTGCCAGCAGTTGGGGAAACACCATATATTTT.

This clonotype has more than one count but fewer than ten. The chain employs TRBV7-3 and TRBJ1-1; 8 bases are shared with TRBD1. The CDR3 length is 13 residues. Trimming took 5 bases from V and 3 from J; bases not matched to a gene: 2. Germline V gene lookup returns CDR1 SGHTA and CDR2 FQGTGA. This chain's CDR3 is CASSQDRDTEAFF. The CDR3 DNA reads as TGTGCCAGCAGCCAGGACAGGGACACTGAAGCTTTCTTT.

With respect to this clonotype: A read error may account for a junction end that differs from germline. This chain links TRBV7-2 with TRBJ2-7; TRBD2 agrees at 11 bases. CDR1 and CDR2 (germline): SGHTA, FQGNSA. The CDR3 contains 15 residues. CDR3 sequence reads: CASSVAGGRFNEQYF. The CDR3, as DNA: TGTGCCAGCAGCGTAGCGGGAGGGCGATTCAACGAGCAGTACTTC.

The chain couples TRBV5-1 to TRBJ1-2; D is unclear. Trimming shortened V by 3 bases and J by 7 bases, and 13 bases separated the two germline ends. Germline V lookup: CDR1 SGHRS, CDR2 YFSETQ. The CDR3 length is 13 residues. The CDR3 bases are TGCGCCAGCAGCTCCGGAGGTCCAGGTGGCTACACCTTC. Its protein is CASSSGGPGGYTF.

The CDR3 loop is CASSQDTGLYEQYF. For the CDR3, the DNA is TGCGCCAGCAGCCAAGATACAGGGTTGTACGAGCAGTACTTC. The rearrangement joins TRBV4-3 to TRBJ2-7; TRBD1 is a possible D gene (6 bases). There are 14 residues in the CDR3. Germline CDR1 and CDR2: LGHNA and YSLEER. With 0 bases removed from V and 4 bases from J, the gap between germline ends came to 10 bases.

There are many counts of this clonotype. The V and J genes are TRBV12-3 or TRBV12-4 and TRBJ2-7, with a tentative D call TRBD1 (6 bases). The CDR3 is 14 amino acids. Deletions cut 6 bases from V and 1 base from J, with 13 bases between. As DNA, the CDR3 is TGTGCCAGCAGGCAGGGCGGACAGTCCTACGAGCAGTACTTC. Protein sequence: CASRQGGQSYEQYF.

This clonotype has a count of ten or more. This sequence joins TRBV20-1 and TRBJ2-4, with 8 bases matching TRBD2. This CDR3 has 13 amino acids. The germline V gene has CDR1 DFQATT and CDR2 SNEGSKA (reference sequence). V shed 3 bases, J shed 5 bases, and the junction held 3 bases outside the gene matches. The CDR3 spells CSASSLAENIQYF. In DNA form, the CDR3 reads TGCAGTGCTAGTTCACTAGCGGAAAACATTCAGTACTTC.

Many counts were recorded for this clonotype. V is TRBV20-1 and J is TRBJ1-6; D remains unclear. V was shortened by 6 bases and J by 8 bases, with 11 bases between the two germline ends. From germline, CDR1 is DFQATT and CDR2 SNEGSKA (reference sequence). The CDR3 loop spans 12 amino acids. The CDR3 bases are TGCAGTGCGAGATACAGAGATTCACCCCTCCACTTT. It yields the protein CSARYRDSPLHF.

The chain uses TRBV6-2 or TRBV6-3 and TRBJ2-2; D gene ambiguous. V lost 8 bases and J lost 1, with 11 bases in between. The CDR3 has 14 residues. Germline V lookup: CDR1 MNHEY, CDR2 SVGEGT. In DNA form, the CDR3 reads TGTGCCAGCCGGACGCTAGGGAACACCGGGGAGCTGTTTTTT. It translates to CASRTLGNTGELFF.

This clonotype was seen repeatedly, ten times or more. This chain joins TRBV7-2 and TRBJ1-2; 8 nucleotides agree with TRBD1. The CDR3 has 14 residues. Germline lookup yields CDR1 SGHTA and CDR2 FQGNSA. Trimming removed 1 base from V and 8 bases from J; junction bases left unmatched: 6. CDR3 coding DNA: TGTGCCAGCAGCTTAGAGGCAGGGGGCTACGGCTACACCTTC. Translated, it gives CASSLEAGGYGYTF.

This clonotype was observed many times. This chain joins TRBV15 and TRBJ2-5; D is uncertain. Between the trimmed V and J ends, which lost 5 bases and 3 bases, there was a span of 10 bases. Germline assignment: CDR1 LNHNV and CDR2 YYDKDF (reference sequence). CDR3 size: 13 residues. CDR3 DNA sequence: TGTGCCACCAGCGAACGGTTTGAAGAGACCCAGTACTTC. Amino acid sequence: CATSERFEETQYF.

The chain joins TRBV7-8 to TRBJ1-2, with D perhaps matching TRBD1 (5 bases). This CDR3 spans 13 amino acids. Germline-derived CDR1 and CDR2 are SGHVS and FQNEAQ. The V end was cut by 5 bases, the J end by 4 bases, with 11 bases between. In DNA form, the CDR3 reads TGTGCCAGCAGCGGGGCCGAACCCTATGGCTACACCTTC. Amino acid sequence: CASSGAEPYGYTF.

The J gene is TRBJ2-7, the V gene TRBV7-3; no firm D call. Germline CDR1 reads SGHTA; CDR2 reads FQGTGA. Trimming removed 2 bases at V and 2 bases at J, with 13 bases between. The CDR3 spans 15 residues. CDR3 nucleotide sequence: TGTGCCAGCAGCTTAGGTGCAGGCAACGCCTACGAGCAGTACTTC. Its protein product is CASSLGAGNAYEQYF.

This clonotype showed up many times. The rearrangement joins TRBV20-1 to TRBJ2-7; TRBD2 matches at 7 bases. This CDR3 comprises 13 residues. The J segment lost 3 bases and the V segment lost 6 bases, leaving 8 bases of the junction unmatched. Germline CDR1 and CDR2: DFQATT and SNEGSKA (reference sequence). The CDR3 sequence is CSARSSGGYEQYF. CDR3 bases: TGCAGTGCACGTTCTAGCGGAGGCTACGAGCAGTACTTC.

The chain joins TRBV18 to TRBJ2-2; no clear D. Germline CDR1 KGHSH, CDR2 LQKENI. The V and J ends lost 0 bases and 1 base respectively, with 9 bases between them. The CDR3 has 16 residues. The CDR3 nucleotides are TGTGCCAGCTCACCACCGATCTCAAGGAACACCGGGGAGCTGTTTTTT. This sequence encodes CASSPPISRNTGELFF.

Ten or more counts support this clonotype. The V and J genes are TRBV28 and TRBJ2-7; a possible D gene is TRBD2 (6 bases). V dropped 8 bases and J dropped 4 bases, with 18 bases sitting between them. Germline V gene lookup returns CDR1 MDHEN and CDR2 SYDVKM. This CDR3 is 14 amino acids long. The CDR3 DNA follows: TGTGCCAGCCACCGCGGGGCAGGGCATTACGAGCAGTACTTC. It is translated as CASHRGAGHYEQYF.

This clonotype has just a few counts. This sequence joins TRBV10-3 and TRBJ1-2; D may be TRBD1 (6 bases). This CDR3 is 18 amino acids long. The V end lost 0 bases, the J end lost 2 bases, and 19 bases lay between the germline ends. CDR1 and CDR2 (germline): ENHRY, SYGVKD. CDR3 sequence: CAISESNRRTQGNYGYTF. CDR3 bases: TGTGCCATCAGTGAGTCGAATCGGCGGACGCAGGGGAACTATGGCTACACCTTC.

Remarks on this clonotype: At one end the junction does not follow the germline gene, possibly because of a read error. The rearrangement links TRBV20-1 to TRBJ2-1; possibly TRBD2 for D (5 bases). The CDR3 length is 12 residues. Germline V gives CDR1 DFQATT, CDR2 SNEGSKA (reference sequence). This chain's CDR3 is CSAREGRAVEVF. DNA of the CDR3: TGCAGTGCTAGAGAAGGCAGAGCGGTCGAGGTCTTC.

V is TRBV10-3 and J is TRBJ2-3, with 7 bases identical to TRBD2. The germline CDR1 and CDR2 sequences are ENHRY and SYGVKD. Unmatched junction bases numbered 6, after V lost 0 bases and J lost 6 bases. The CDR3 runs 15 residues. CDR3: CAISESTGGPDTQYF. The DNA of the CDR3 is TGTGCCATCAGTGAGTCAACGGGAGGACCTGATACGCAGTATTTT.